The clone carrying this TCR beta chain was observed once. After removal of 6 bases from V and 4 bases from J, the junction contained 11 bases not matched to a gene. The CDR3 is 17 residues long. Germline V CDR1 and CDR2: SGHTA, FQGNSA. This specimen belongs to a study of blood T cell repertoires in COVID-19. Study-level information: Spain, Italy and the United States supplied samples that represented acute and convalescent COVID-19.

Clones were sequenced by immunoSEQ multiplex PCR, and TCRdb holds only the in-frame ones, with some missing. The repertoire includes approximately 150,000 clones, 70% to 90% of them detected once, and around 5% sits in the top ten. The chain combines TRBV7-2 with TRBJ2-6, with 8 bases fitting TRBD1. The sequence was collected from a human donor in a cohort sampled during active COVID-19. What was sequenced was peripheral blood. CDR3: CASSQDRAEGGANVLTF. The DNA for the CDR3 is TGTGCCAGCAGTCAGGACAGGGCGGAGGGCGGGGCCAACGTCCTGACTTTC.